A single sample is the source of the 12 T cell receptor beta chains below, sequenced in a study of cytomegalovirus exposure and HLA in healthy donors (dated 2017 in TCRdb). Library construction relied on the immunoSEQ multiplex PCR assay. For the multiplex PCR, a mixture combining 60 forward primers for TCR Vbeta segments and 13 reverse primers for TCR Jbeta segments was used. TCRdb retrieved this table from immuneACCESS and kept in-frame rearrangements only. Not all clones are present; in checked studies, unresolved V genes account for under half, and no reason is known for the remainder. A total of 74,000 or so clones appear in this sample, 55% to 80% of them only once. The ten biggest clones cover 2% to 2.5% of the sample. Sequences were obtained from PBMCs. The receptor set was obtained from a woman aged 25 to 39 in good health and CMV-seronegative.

This chain's CDR3 is CASSDEWTGNSPLHF. In DNA form, the CDR3 reads TGTGCCAGCAGTGATGAGTGGACAGGCAATTCACCCCTCCACTTT. This chain uses TRBV6-1 with TRBJ1-6; 7 nucleotides match TRBD1. The germline CDR1 and CDR2 sequences are MNHNS and SASEGT. Trimming at V came to 3 bases and at J to 7 bases, leaving 6 bases not matched to a gene. This CDR3 contains 15 residues.

DNA of the CDR3: TGTGCCAGCAGCTTCCGGACAGGACACCAAGAGACCCAGTACTTC. Residues: CASSFRTGHQETQYF. The chain couples TRBV11-3 to TRBJ2-5; 7 bases are shared with TRBD1. Germline CDR1 is SGHNT and CDR2 is YENEEA. This CDR3 comprises 15 residues. The V gene end was trimmed by 3 bases and the J gene end by 0 bases; junction bases not matched to a gene: 4.

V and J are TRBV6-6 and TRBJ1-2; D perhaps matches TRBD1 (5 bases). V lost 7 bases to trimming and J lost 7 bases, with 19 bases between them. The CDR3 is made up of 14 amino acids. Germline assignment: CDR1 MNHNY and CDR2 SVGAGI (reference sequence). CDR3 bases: TGTGCCAGCAACAACGGGGGGGGTTTTGGTGGCTACACCTTC. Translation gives CASNNGGGFGGYTF.

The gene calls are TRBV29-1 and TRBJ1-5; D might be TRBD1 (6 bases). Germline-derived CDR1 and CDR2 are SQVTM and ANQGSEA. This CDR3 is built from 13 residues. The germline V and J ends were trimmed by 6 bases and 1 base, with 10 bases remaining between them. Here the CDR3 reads CSVQGGSNQPQHF. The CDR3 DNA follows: TGCAGCGTACAGGGAGGGAGCAATCAGCCCCAGCATTTT.

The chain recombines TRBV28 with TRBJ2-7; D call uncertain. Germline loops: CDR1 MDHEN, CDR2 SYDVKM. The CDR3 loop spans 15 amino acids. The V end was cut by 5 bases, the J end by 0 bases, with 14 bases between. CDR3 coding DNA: TGTGCCAGCAGTCCCCCCACCGGTCCCTCCTACGAGCAGTACTTC. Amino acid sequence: CASSPPTGPSYEQYF. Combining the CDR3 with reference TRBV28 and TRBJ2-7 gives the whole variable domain DVKVTQSSRYLVKRTGEKVFLECVQDMDHENMFWYRQDPGLGLRLIYFSYDVKMKEKGDIPEGYSVSREKKERFSLILESASTNQTSMYLCASSPPTGPSYEQYFGPGTRLTVT.

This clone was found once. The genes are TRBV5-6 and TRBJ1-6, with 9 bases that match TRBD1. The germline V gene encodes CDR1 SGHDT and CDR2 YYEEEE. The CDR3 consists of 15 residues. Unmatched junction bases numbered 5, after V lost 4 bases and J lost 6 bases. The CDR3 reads CASSLDRGSNSPLHF. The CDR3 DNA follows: TGTGCCAGCAGCCTAGACAGGGGGTCTAATTCACCCCTCCACTTT.

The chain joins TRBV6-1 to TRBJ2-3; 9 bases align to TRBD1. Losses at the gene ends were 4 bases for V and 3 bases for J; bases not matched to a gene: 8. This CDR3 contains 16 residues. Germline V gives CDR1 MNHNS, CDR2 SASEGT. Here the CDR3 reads CASSASDRGGTDTQYF. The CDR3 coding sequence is TGTGCCAGCAGTGCATCGGACAGGGGAGGTACAGATACGCAGTATTTT.

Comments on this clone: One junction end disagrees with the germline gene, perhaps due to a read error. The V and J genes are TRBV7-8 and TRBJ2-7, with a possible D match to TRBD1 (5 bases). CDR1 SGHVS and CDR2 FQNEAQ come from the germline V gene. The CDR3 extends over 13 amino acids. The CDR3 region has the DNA TGTGCCTGCAGGCTGGGGCCGGCCTACGAGCAGTACTTC. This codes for CACRLGPAYEQYF.

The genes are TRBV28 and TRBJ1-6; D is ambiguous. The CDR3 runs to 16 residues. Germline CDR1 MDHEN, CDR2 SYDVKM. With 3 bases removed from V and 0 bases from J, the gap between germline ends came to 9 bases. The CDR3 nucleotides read TGTGCCAGCAGTTTGCAGGTGGGCTCCTATAATTCACCCCTCCACTTT. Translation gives CASSLQVGSYNSPLHF.

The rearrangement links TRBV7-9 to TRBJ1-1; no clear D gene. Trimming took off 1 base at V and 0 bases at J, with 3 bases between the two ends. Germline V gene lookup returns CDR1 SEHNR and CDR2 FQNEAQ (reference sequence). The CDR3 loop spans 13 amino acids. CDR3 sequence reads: CASSLDMNTEAFF. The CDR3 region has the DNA TGTGCCAGCAGCTTAGACATGAACACTGAAGCTTTCTTT.

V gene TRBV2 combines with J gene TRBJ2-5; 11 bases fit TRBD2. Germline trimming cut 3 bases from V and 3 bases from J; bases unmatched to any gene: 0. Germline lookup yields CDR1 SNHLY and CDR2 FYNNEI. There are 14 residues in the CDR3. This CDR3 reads CASSEGLAEETQYF. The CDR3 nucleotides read TGTGCCAGCAGTGAGGGACTAGCGGAAGAGACCCAGTACTTC.

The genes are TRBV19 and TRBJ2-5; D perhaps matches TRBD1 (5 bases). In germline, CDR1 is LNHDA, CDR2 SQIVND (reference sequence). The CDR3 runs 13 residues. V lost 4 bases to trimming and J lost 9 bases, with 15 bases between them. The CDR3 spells CASSTYSKGAQYF. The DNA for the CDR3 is TGTGCCAGTAGTACATACAGTAAAGGGGCCCAGTACTTC.